This TCR beta chain comes out of a study of blood T cell dynamics during melanoma immunotherapy. On the study more broadly: Standard first-line treatment here was pembrolizumab or nivolumab plus ipilimumab in metastatic melanoma. General study results and limits: Disease-control patients' PBMC repertoires became either more clonal or more diverse at W3.

With regard to this clone: The antigen is undetermined.

Some clones are missing from TCRdb's copy, which holds only in-frame ones; the method was immunoSEQ multiplex PCR. Of 8,000 or so clones in the sample, about four fifths are singletons; the top ten hold more than 0.95%. Time point indicated: pre-treatment baseline. Samples come from before therapy and from week 3 after the first blockade cycle. Response was assessed by RECIST 1.1 at 12 weeks, except a couple of rapid progressors. The CDR3 has 14 residues. Germline CDR1 SNHLY, CDR2 FYNNEI. The V end lost 6 bases, the J end lost 7 bases, and 15 bases lay between the germline ends. This clonotype was sampled from a human donor with melanoma. The specimen comprised blood, sampled from a patient treated with checkpoint blockade. The rearrangement links TRBV2 to TRBJ1-4; TRBD1 is a possible D gene (6 bases). DNA for the CDR3: TGTGCCAGCAGGAGGGACAACAATGGTGAAAAACTGTTTTTT. As protein: CASRRDNNGEKLFF.